One sample yielded the 17 T cell receptor beta chains listed below, sequenced in a study of blood T cell repertoires in COVID-19. Sequencing was performed with immunoSEQ multiplex PCR; in TCRdb, only in-frame clones are kept and a portion is missing. Of 90,000 to 150,000 clones listed, 87% are singletons. The sequenced sample consisted of peripheral blood. Every receptor here comes from a woman in her forties or fifties with acute or convalescent COVID-19.

V and J are TRBV7-9 and TRBJ1-5, with TRBD1 identical over 9 bases. With V trimmed by 1 base and J by 0 bases, 4 bases remained unmatched. The CDR3 length is 17 residues. CDR1 is SEHNR and CDR2 is FQNEAQ in the germline V gene (reference sequence). CDR3 loop: CASSLGTGEGSNQPQHF. The CDR3 DNA reads TGTGCCAGCAGCTTAGGGACAGGGGAGGGTAGCAATCAGCCCCAGCATTTT.

This chain links TRBV20-1 with TRBJ1-6, with D unresolved. Germline CDR1 is DFQATT and CDR2 is SNEGSKA (reference sequence). The germline V and J ends were trimmed by 3 bases and 14 bases, with 14 bases remaining between them. CDR3 length: 12 residues. CDR3: CSASDDGRALHF. Written as DNA, the CDR3 is TGCAGTGCTAGTGACGACGGGAGGGCCCTCCACTTT.

The chain recombines TRBV5-5 with TRBJ2-5, with a possible D match to TRBD1 (6 bases). There are 14 residues in the CDR3. V was shortened by 4 bases and J by 1 base, with 11 bases between the two germline ends. The V gene's germline CDR1 is SGHKS and CDR2 YYEKEE (reference sequence). CDR3 in DNA: TGTGCCAGCAGCCCGATGACAGGCCAAGAGACCCAGTACTTC. This translates into CASSPMTGQETQYF.

The V and J genes are TRBV29-1 and TRBJ2-7; 11 bases match TRBD1. The CDR3 contains 13 residues. Germline trimming cut 7 bases from V and 7 bases from J; bases unmatched to any gene: 9. Germline CDR1 is SQVTM and CDR2 is ANQGSEA. DNA of the CDR3: TGCAGCGCTGAGGGACAGGGGGTGAGAGAGCAGTACTTC. Its protein product is CSAEGQGVREQYF.

This chain joins TRBV10-1 and TRBJ1-3; D gene ambiguous. The CDR3 totals 14 residues. V was pared by 3 bases and J by 7 bases, with 13 bases between. In germline, CDR1 is WNHNN, CDR2 SYGVQD (reference sequence). CDR3: CASSETTDPNTIYF. The CDR3, as DNA: TGCGCCAGCAGTGAAACAACCGATCCTAACACCATATATTTT.

The J gene is TRBJ1-1, the V gene TRBV2, with D hard to call. Trimming took off 4 bases at V and 6 bases at J, with 6 bases between the two ends. The CDR3 is 11 amino acids. The germline gives CDR1 SNHLY, CDR2 FYNNEI. CDR3 loop: CASSVVSEAFF. Here the CDR3 DNA reads TGTGCCAGCAGTGTAGTGTCTGAAGCTTTCTTT.

The chain links TRBV4-3 to TRBJ2-5; tentatively, D is TRBD2 (5 bases). The CDR3 consists of 14 residues. Germline assignment: CDR1 LGHNA and CDR2 YSLEER. V dropped 2 bases and J dropped 5 bases, with 12 bases sitting between them. CDR3 nucleotide sequence: TGCGCCAGCAGCCAATGGGGAGAAGGGGAGACCCAGTACTTC. Translation gives CASSQWGEGETQYF.

V is TRBV14 and J is TRBJ2-1; D is possibly TRBD2 (5 bases). Germline lookup yields CDR1 SGHDN and CDR2 FVKESK. CDR3 length equals 14 residues. Trimming removed 0 bases from V and 7 bases from J, with 10 bases in between. The CDR3 sequence is CASSQDTRRNEQFF. The CDR3 bases are TGTGCCAGCAGCCAAGATACTAGGAGAAATGAGCAGTTCTTC.

The gene calls are TRBV5-6 and TRBJ1-6; D might be TRBD1 (5 bases). Per the germline V gene, CDR1 is SGHDT and CDR2 is YYEEEE. Trimming took 3 bases from V and 2 from J, leaving 15 bases between them. The CDR3 sequence is 17 residues long. CDR3 amino acids: CASSSVGGTTYNSPLHF. The CDR3 nucleotides read TGTGCCAGCAGCTCGGTCGGAGGGACGACCTATAATTCACCCCTCCACTTT. The whole variable domain, filled in from reference TRBV5-6 and TRBJ1-6, reads DAGVTQSPTHLIKTRGQQVTLRCSPKSGHDTVSWYQQALGQGPQFIFQYYEEEERQRGNFPDRFSGHQFPNYSSELNVNALLLGDSALYLCASSSVGGTTYNSPLHFGNGTRLTVT.

This rearrangement joins TRBV3-1 (or the pseudogene TRBV3-2) to TRBJ1-4, with a weak D call TRBD1 (6 bases). Germline V gene data show CDR1 as LGHDT and CDR2 as YNNKEL (reference sequence). Trimming took off 4 bases at V and 6 bases at J, with 15 bases between the two ends. The CDR3 runs to 15 residues. The CDR3 region has the DNA TGTGCCAGCAGCCCCAAAACAGGGTTCGATGAAAAACTGTTTTTT. Protein sequence: CASSPKTGFDEKLFF.

The V gene is TRBV11-2, the J gene TRBJ2-1, with TRBD2 identical over 11 bases. The CDR3 length is 16 residues. V lost 3 bases to trimming and J lost 3 bases; unmatched junction nucleotides: 4. Germline V CDR1 and CDR2: SGHAT, FQNNGV. The CDR3 DNA reads as TGTGCCAGCAGCTTTCGACTAGCGGGACTCTACAATGAGCAGTTCTTC. Its translation: CASSFRLAGLYNEQFF. The variable domain in full, completed from reference TRBV11-2 and TRBJ2-1, reads EAGVAQSPRYKIIEKRQSVAFWCNPISGHATLYWYQQILGQGPKLLIQFQNNGVVDDSQLPKDRFSAERLKGVDSTLKIQPAKLEDSAVYLCASSFRLAGLYNEQFFGPGTRLTVL.

The rearrangement joins TRBV6-2 or TRBV6-3 to TRBJ1-2; TRBD1 might be the D (5 bases). With 5 bases removed from V and 4 bases from J, the gap between germline ends came to 14 bases. The CDR3 is 14 amino acids. CDR1 and CDR2 (germline): MNHEY, SVGEGT. CDR3 protein: CASSDGGRAYGYTF. Written as DNA, the CDR3 is TGTGCCAGCAGTGACGGGGGACGGGCCTATGGCTACACCTTC.

The V gene is TRBV5-1, the J gene TRBJ2-3; 8 nucleotides agree with TRBD2. CDR1 SGHRS and CDR2 YFSETQ come from the germline V gene. V lost 6 bases and J lost 3; bases outside the gene matches: 6. The CDR3 sequence is 14 residues long. CDR3 region: CASTSGLDTDTQYF. DNA for the CDR3: TGCGCCAGCACCTCGGGACTAGATACAGATACGCAGTATTTT.

This clone was picked up a small number of times. The chain has TRBV23-1 and TRBJ2-7, with D uncertain. TRBV23-1 falls under the ORF class, with uncertain function. With 4 bases removed from V and 3 bases from J, the gap between germline ends came to 4 bases. The CDR3 loop spans 11 amino acids. The CDR3 region is CASSLHYEQYF. The CDR3 DNA is TGCGCCAGCAGTCTACACTACGAGCAGTACTTC.

This chain links TRBV7-8 with TRBJ1-1, with unresolved D. V lost 1 base, J lost 5 bases, and 8 bases lay in between. Germline loops: CDR1 SGHVS, CDR2 FQNEAQ. This CDR3 is 13 amino acids long. CDR3 bases: TGTGCCAGCAGCTTAGGGCAGGCGACTGAAGCTTTCTTT. It yields the protein CASSLGQATEAFF.

The chain carries TRBV13 and TRBJ2-2, with 7 bases identical to TRBD2. The junction had 7 bases not matched to a gene; V was cut back by 2 bases and J by 4 bases. The CDR3 contains 16 residues. Germline values: CDR1 PRHDT, CDR2 FYEKMQ (reference sequence). CDR3 coding DNA: TGTGCCAGCAGCTTACAGAGCGGGACGCGCACCGGGGAGCTGTTTTTT. Translation: CASSLQSGTRTGELFF.

V is TRBV27 and J is TRBJ2-4; the match to TRBD2 covers 10 bases. V was clipped by 5 bases and J by 6 bases; unmatched bases: 7. CDR1 is MNHEY and CDR2 is SMNVEV in the germline V gene (reference sequence). The CDR3 is 15 residues long. CDR3 protein: CASSPRTSGGNIQYF. DNA for the CDR3: TGTGCCAGCAGTCCACGGACTAGCGGAGGAAACATTCAGTACTTC.